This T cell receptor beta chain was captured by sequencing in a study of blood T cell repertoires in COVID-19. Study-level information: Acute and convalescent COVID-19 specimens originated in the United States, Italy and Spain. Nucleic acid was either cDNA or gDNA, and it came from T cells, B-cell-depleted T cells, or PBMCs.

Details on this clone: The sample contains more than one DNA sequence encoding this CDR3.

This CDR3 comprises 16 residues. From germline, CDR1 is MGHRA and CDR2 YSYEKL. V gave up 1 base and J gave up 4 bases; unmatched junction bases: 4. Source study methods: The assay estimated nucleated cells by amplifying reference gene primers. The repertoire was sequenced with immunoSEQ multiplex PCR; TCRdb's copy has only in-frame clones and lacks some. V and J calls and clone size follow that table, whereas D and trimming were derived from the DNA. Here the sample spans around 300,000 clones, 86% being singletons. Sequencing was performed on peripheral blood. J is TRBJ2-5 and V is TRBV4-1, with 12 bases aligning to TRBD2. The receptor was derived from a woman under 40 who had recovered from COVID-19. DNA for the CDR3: TGCGCCAGCAGCCAAGGCGCTAGCGGGAGGGGAGAGACCCAGTACTTC. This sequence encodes CASSQGASGRGETQYF.